This record concerns one TCR beta chain sequence. Measured with immunoSEQ multiplex PCR; TCRdb has only the in-frame clones, and not every one. The table includes about 75,000 clones, around four fifths detected once. This entry belongs to a study of control samples from healthy donors and cancer patients. The CDR3 runs 18 residues. Losses at the gene ends were 2 bases for V and 5 bases for J; bases not matched to a gene: 15. Germline CDR1 is SGHNT and CDR2 is YYREEE (reference sequence). The receptor was derived from a man aged 50 to 59 in good health. The material sequenced was blood. This chain joins TRBV5-4 and TRBJ2-2, with 7 bases identical to TRBD1. This chain's CDR3 is CASSFLLHRQGRTGELFF. As DNA, the CDR3 is TGTGCCAGCAGCTTTTTGTTACATCGACAGGGACGGACCGGGGAGCTGTTTTTT.